This T cell receptor (beta chain) was identified in a study of T-cell reconstitution after alpha-beta-depleted transplantation in children. Notes on the study in general: After transplant, high TCRbeta diversity at day 60 in some patients arose from surviving recipient T cells and thymic progenitors.

Germline V CDR1 and CDR2: SGHRS, YFSETQ. The CDR3 is made up of 13 amino acids. The V and J ends lost 3 bases and 0 bases respectively, with 7 bases between them. Using unique molecular identifiers, the investigators prepared the TCRbeta library. TCRdb redid the calling of the PCR reads with MiXCR, one entry per CDR3 protein. The profile shows about 210,000 distinct CDR3 sequences, under 20% of them singletons. The table lists this clonotype with a few counts. Its antigen is unknown. This sequence originates from a male patient between 2 and 15 years old who had a stem cell transplant for acute lymphoblastic leukemia, so the T cells may come from the graft donor. The source was PBMCs, mostly from graft donor cells, collected 360 days after TCRalphabeta/CD19-depleted stem cell transplant. This rearrangement joins TRBV5-1 to TRBJ2-7; D call uncertain. The CDR3: CASSWGPSYEQYF. CDR3 sequence (DNA): TGCGCCAGCAGCTGGGGTCCCTCCTACGAGCAGTACTTC.